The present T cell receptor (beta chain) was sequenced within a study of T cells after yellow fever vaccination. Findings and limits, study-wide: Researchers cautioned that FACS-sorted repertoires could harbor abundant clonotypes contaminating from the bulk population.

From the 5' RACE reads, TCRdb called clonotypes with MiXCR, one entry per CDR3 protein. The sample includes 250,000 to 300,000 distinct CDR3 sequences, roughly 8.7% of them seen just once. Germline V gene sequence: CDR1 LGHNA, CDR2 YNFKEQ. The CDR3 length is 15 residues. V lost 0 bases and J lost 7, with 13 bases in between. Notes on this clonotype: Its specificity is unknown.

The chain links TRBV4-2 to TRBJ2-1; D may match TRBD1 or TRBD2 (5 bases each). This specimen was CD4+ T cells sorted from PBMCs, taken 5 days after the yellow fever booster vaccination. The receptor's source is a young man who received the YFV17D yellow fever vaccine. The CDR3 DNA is TGTGCCAGCAGCCAAGATCTACGGGGCAGGAATGAGCAGTTCTTC. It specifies CASSQDLRGRNEQFF.